This T cell receptor beta chain was identified in a study of cytomegalovirus exposure and HLA in healthy donors. The study's findings and limits: Clonal expansion, a later analysis showed, was greater in HLA-associated TCR beta chains than in equally common others. A later analysis reported that several of the most significant clusters appeared to be linked to common viral pathogens, among them Epstein-Barr virus. When presence/absence was analysed, sequencing depth was taken to be roughly uniform across donors. Differences between HLA loci emerged in a later analysis of TCR association rates, with DRB1 most and HLA-C fewest.

As concerns this clone: The antigen is undetermined.

V dropped 2 bases and J dropped 3 bases, with 13 bases sitting between them. The CDR3 is 15 amino acids. Germline-derived CDR1 and CDR2 are LNHDA and SQIVND (reference sequence). Primers for the PCR totalled 60 Vbeta and 13 Jbeta. The table came from immunoSEQ multiplex PCR; TCRdb's copy has only in-frame clones and leaves some out. The sample shows 160,000 or so clones, approximately 78% of them seen only once. The chain links TRBV19 to TRBJ1-1; the D gene is possibly TRBD1 (5 bases). Source material: PBMCs. The receptor was isolated from a male donor in good health and CMV-seronegative. The CDR3 protein is CASSIYPGLDTEAFF. As DNA, the CDR3 is TGTGCCAGTAGTATATATCCAGGGTTGGACACTGAAGCTTTCTTT.